This T cell receptor (beta chain) emerged from a study of CD8+CD57+ T cells in acquired aplastic anemia. Across the whole study: DNA per sorted CD4+ or CD8+ sample ranged 0.2 to 27.4 ug, averaging about 2.9 ug. Researchers reported that healthy donors averaged about 10 million reads for CD4+ cells.

TCR beta VDJ and CDR3 profiling used genomic DNA as template. TCRdb re-analysed the reads in MiXCR, keeping a single row per CDR3 protein. The table includes 400,000 to 500,000 distinct CDR3 sequences, around 72% detected once. A remark on this clonotype: Antigen specificity is unknown.

Notes on the study in general: Patients were compared with controls for CD8+ Simpson's diversity, and no significant difference emerged. A set of twenty-nine CD8+ CDR3 sequences was shared between patients and controls, and these sequences appeared highly expressed in patients.

The germline CDR1 and CDR2 sequences are SGHAT and FQDESV (reference sequence). This CDR3 contains 15 residues. Trimming pared 5 bases from V and 8 bases from J, leaving 21 bases between. The sequenced material came from sorted CD4+, CD8+, or CD8+CD57+ T cells (not recorded which) from PBMCs. The TCR originated in a human donor in good health, serving as a control. The chain combines TRBV11-1 with TRBJ1-2; TRBD1 might be the D (5 bases). This chain's CDR3 is CASSMTFRGQGGYTF. CDR3 sequence (DNA): TGTGCCAGCAGCATGACCTTCCGGGGCCAGGGAGGCTACACCTTC.